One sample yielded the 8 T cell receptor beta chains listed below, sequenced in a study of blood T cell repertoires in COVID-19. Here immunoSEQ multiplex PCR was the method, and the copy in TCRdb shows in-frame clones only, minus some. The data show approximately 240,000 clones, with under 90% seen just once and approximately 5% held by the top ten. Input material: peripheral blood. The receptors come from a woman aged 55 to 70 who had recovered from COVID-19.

The CDR3 sequence is CASSLQLAGYNEQFF. The CDR3 region has the DNA TGTGCCAGCAGCTTGCAACTAGCGGGGTACAATGAGCAGTTCTTC. The gene calls are TRBV5-4 and TRBJ2-1, with 10 positions matching TRBD2. Trimming took 1 base from V and 4 from J; bases not matched to a gene: 2. The CDR3 totals 15 residues. Germline CDR1 SGHNT, CDR2 YYREEE (reference sequence).

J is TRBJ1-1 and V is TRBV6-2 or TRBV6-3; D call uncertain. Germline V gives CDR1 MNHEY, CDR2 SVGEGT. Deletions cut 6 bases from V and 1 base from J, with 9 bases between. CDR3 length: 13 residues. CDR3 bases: TGTGCCAGCAGCCCCACAAGGAACACTGAAGCTTTCTTT. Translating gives CASSPTRNTEAFF.

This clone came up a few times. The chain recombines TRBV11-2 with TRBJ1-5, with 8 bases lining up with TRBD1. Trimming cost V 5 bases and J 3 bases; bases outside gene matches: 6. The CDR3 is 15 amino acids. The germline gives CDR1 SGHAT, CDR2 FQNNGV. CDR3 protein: CASSVGDRINQPQHF. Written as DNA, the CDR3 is TGTGCCAGCAGCGTAGGGGACAGGATCAATCAGCCCCAGCATTTT.

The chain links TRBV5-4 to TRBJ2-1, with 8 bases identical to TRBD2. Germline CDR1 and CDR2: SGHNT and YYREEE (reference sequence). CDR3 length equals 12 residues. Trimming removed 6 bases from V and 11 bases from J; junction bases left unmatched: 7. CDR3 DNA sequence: TGTGCCAGCAATGGGCGGGGGGCTCAGCAGTTCTTC. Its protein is CASNGRGAQQFF.

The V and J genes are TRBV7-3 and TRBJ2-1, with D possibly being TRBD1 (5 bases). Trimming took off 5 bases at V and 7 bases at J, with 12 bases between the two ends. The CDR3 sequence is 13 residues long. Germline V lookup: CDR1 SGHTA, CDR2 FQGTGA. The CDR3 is CASSPLGVNEQFF. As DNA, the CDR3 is TGTGCCAGCAGCCCCCTAGGGGTAAATGAGCAGTTCTTC. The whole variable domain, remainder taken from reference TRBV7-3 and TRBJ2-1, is GAGVSQTPSNKVTEKGKYVELRCDPISGHTALYWYRQSLGQGPEFLIYFQGTGAADDSGLPNDRFFAVRPEGSVSTLKIQRTERGDSAVYLCASSPLGVNEQFFGPGTRLTVL.

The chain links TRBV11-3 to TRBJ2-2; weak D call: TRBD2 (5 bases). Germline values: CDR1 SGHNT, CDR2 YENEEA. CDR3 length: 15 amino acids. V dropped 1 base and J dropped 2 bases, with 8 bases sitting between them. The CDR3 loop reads CASSLGGANTGELFF. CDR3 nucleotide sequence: TGTGCCAGCAGCTTAGGGGGAGCAAACACCGGGGAGCTGTTTTTT.

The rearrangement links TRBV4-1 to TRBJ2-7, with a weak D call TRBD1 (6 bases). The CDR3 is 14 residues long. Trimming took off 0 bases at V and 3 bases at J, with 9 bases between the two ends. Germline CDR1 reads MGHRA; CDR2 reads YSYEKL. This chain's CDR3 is CASSQDRQDYEQYF. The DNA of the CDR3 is TGCGCCAGCAGCCAAGACCGACAGGACTACGAGCAGTACTTC.

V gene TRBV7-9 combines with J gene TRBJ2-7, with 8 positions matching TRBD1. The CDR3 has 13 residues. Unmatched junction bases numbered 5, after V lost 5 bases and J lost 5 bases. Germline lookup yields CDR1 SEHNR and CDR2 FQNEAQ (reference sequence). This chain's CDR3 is CASSRSGGNEQYF. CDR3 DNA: TGTGCCAGCAGCCGCTCAGGGGGCAACGAGCAGTACTTC.